These 24 T cell receptor beta chains were sequenced from one sample in a study of response to subunit inactivated influenza vaccine. TCRdb processed the RT-PCR reads anew with MiXCR; each CDR3 protein has one entry. The sample lists approximately 680,000 distinct CDR3 sequences, around a sixth occurring once. The source was PBMCs from blood, collected about 12 days after vaccination. These TCRs come from a man aged 50 to 59 who received an inactivated influenza vaccine.

The CDR3 is CASSLATGGRKLFF. CDR3 nucleotide sequence: TGCGCCAGCAGCTTAGCGACAGGGGGCAGAAAACTGTTTTTT. V is TRBV5-1 and J is TRBJ1-4; 10 bases fit TRBD1. The CDR3 runs to 14 residues. J was trimmed by 10 bases and V by 2 bases; bases with no gene match: 5. Germline V gene data show CDR1 as SGHRS and CDR2 as YFSETQ.

The rearrangement uses TRBV28 and TRBJ2-4; 8 bases are shared with TRBD2. The CDR3 has 20 amino acids. V dropped 3 bases and J dropped 0; count of bases not matched to a gene: 16. Germline CDR1 MDHEN, CDR2 SYDVKM. The CDR3 coding sequence is TGTGCCAGCAGTTTTACTGCCACAGAGACTAGCGAACTAGCCAAAAACATTCAGTACTTC. Translated: CASSFTATETSELAKNIQYF.

This clonotype was counted a few times. The CDR3 bases are TGCGCCAGCAGCCCGGGACAGGGTTCCGGCACAGATACGCAGTATTTT. This gives the protein CASSPGQGSGTDTQYF. This chain connects TRBV5-1 to TRBJ2-3, with 9 positions matching TRBD1. The CDR3 length is 16 residues. Germline CDR1 SGHRS, CDR2 YFSETQ. V dropped 4 bases and J dropped 1; count of bases not matched to a gene: 7.

This sequence joins TRBV20-1 and TRBJ2-3; no definite D call. Trimming removed 2 bases from V and 0 bases from J, with 6 bases in between. The germline CDR1 and CDR2 sequences are DFQATT and SNEGSKA (reference sequence). The CDR3 contains 13 residues. CDR3 residues: CSARYYSTDTQYF. Here the CDR3 DNA reads TGCAGTGCTAGATACTATAGCACAGATACGCAGTATTTT.

The V call is TRBV24-1, the J call TRBJ1-2, with unresolved D. This CDR3 has 13 residues. Trimming shortened V by 6 bases and J by 0 bases, and 7 bases separated the two germline ends. Germline-derived CDR1 and CDR2 are KGHDR and SFDVKD. The CDR3 loop reads CATSLDSNYGYTF. CDR3 bases: TGTGCCACCAGTCTTGACTCTAACTATGGCTACACCTTC.

The V call is TRBV10-1, the J call TRBJ2-1, with 8 bases matching TRBD2. Germline CDR1 reads WNHNN; CDR2 reads SYGVQD (reference sequence). There are 16 residues in the CDR3. V dropped 2 bases and J dropped 16; count of bases not matched to a gene: 19. CDR3 region: CASSEDLRLATRGLFF. Here the CDR3 DNA reads TGCGCCAGCAGTGAGGACTTAAGACTAGCGACTCGAGGACTATTCTTC.

The J gene is TRBJ2-5, the V gene TRBV10-3; D may be TRBD1 or TRBD2 (5 bases each). Germline V gene data show CDR1 as ENHRY and CDR2 as SYGVKD. The CDR3 sequence is 12 residues long. CDR3 region: CVVSWGQETQYF. In DNA, the CDR3 is TGTGTCGTTAGCTGGGGGCAAGAGACCCAGTACTTC.

The chain recombines TRBV28 with TRBJ2-1; 7 bases are shared with TRBD1. Germline V gene data show CDR1 as MDHEN and CDR2 as SYDVKM. V dropped 3 bases and J dropped 6; count of bases not matched to a gene: 5. The CDR3 covers 14 residues. The CDR3 sequence is CASSFTRGRNEQFF. The CDR3 DNA reads TGTGCCAGCAGTTTTACAAGGGGGCGCAATGAGCAGTTCTTC.

This clonotype showed up just a few times. A junction boundary mismatches the germline segment, possibly from a read error. V usage is TRBV6-2 or TRBV6-3 and J usage is TRBJ2-1, with D perhaps TRBD2 (6 bases). CDR3 length: 15 residues. Germline assignment: CDR1 MNHEY and CDR2 SVGEGT. The CDR3 DNA reads as TGTGCCAGCAGCTACTCGGGACTCGCCTACAATGAGCAGTTCTTC. This sequence encodes CASSYSGLAYNEQFF.

Ten or more counts support this clonotype. This chain connects TRBV9 to TRBJ2-7; 8 bases are a match to TRBD2. The J segment lost 4 bases and the V segment lost 4 bases, leaving 4 bases of the junction unmatched. The CDR3 loop spans 13 amino acids. Germline lookup yields CDR1 SGDLS and CDR2 YYNGEE. DNA of the CDR3: TGTGCCAGCAGCCCGCGGGAGGCGTACGAGCAGTACTTC. Protein product: CASSPREAYEQYF. Full variable domain (missing parts from reference TRBV9 and TRBJ2-7): DSGVTQTPKHLITATGQRVTLRCSPRSGDLSVYWYQQSLDQGLQFLIQYYNGEERAKGNILERFSAQQFPDLHSELNLSSLELGDSALYFCASSPREAYEQYFGPGTRLTVT.

This clonotype turned up a few times. This chain uses TRBV29-1 with TRBJ2-1; the D gene is possibly TRBD1 (5 bases). Germline CDR1 SQVTM, CDR2 ANQGSEA. Deletions cut 6 bases from V and 0 bases from J, with 15 bases between. There are 15 residues in the CDR3. CDR3 nucleotides: TGCAGCGTGGGGCCCGGCGCCGTCTCCTACAATGAGCAGTTCTTC. Protein sequence: CSVGPGAVSYNEQFF.

This chain links TRBV27 with TRBJ2-1; TRBD1 might be the D (6 bases). Deletions cut 6 bases from V and 2 bases from J, with 14 bases between. In germline, CDR1 is MNHEY, CDR2 SMNVEV (reference sequence). There are 15 residues in the CDR3. CDR3 sequence (DNA): TGTGCCAGCAGGTTGACAGGCTATGCCTACAATGAGCAGTTCTTC. As protein: CASRLTGYAYNEQFF.

V is TRBV9 and J is TRBJ2-5, with D uncertain. Looked up from germline, CDR1 is SGDLS and CDR2 is YYNGEE. This CDR3 has 13 amino acids. Trimming left V 1 base short and J 5 bases short, with 9 bases between. CDR3 sequence reads: CASSVSAGETQYF. For the CDR3, the DNA is TGTGCCAGCAGCGTATCAGCCGGTGAGACCCAGTACTTC.

The chain is built from TRBV6-1 and TRBJ2-2; 10 bases are a match to TRBD2. The CDR3 is 16 residues long. Germline CDR1 MNHNS, CDR2 SASEGT. V lost 5 bases, J lost 5 bases, and 8 bases stayed unmatched. The CDR3 sequence: CASSSKRGGLTGELFF. The DNA of the CDR3 is TGTGCCAGCAGTTCGAAGCGGGGGGGCCTTACCGGGGAGCTGTTTTTT.

This clonotype was counted between two and nine times. The chain recombines TRBV19 with TRBJ1-5; a weak D match, TRBD1 (5 bases). Germline values: CDR1 LNHDA, CDR2 SQIVND (reference sequence). The CDR3 runs 16 residues. The V and J ends lost 5 bases and 0 bases respectively, with 14 bases between them. The CDR3 nucleotides read TGTGCCAGTAGTCCCGACAGAAGATTTAGCAATCAGCCCCAGCATTTT. Residues: CASSPDRRFSNQPQHF.

Of note for this clonotype: A junction boundary mismatches the germline segment, possibly from a read error. The V call is TRBV4-1, the J call TRBJ2-7; D possibly corresponds to TRBD2 (5 bases). CDR3 size: 15 residues. Germline lookup yields CDR1 MGHRA and CDR2 YSYEKL. The CDR3 spells CASGPGVFNHYEQYF. Here the CDR3 DNA reads TGTGCCAGCGGCCCCGGGGTCTTTAACCATTACGAGCAGTACTTC.

This clonotype was seen only a few times. This chain links TRBV7-9 with TRBJ1-1; D ambiguous. The CDR3 runs 13 residues. Trimming removed 5 bases from V and 5 bases from J, with 12 bases in between. Per the germline V gene, CDR1 is SEHNR and CDR2 is FQNEAQ (reference sequence). CDR3 protein: CASSAQEMTEAFF. The DNA of the CDR3 is TGTGCCAGCAGCGCTCAGGAGATGACTGAAGCTTTCTTT.

The chain combines TRBV12-3 or TRBV12-4 with TRBJ1-2; possible D gene TRBD1, 5 bases. The CDR3 has 17 amino acids. Trimming took 1 base from V and 5 from J, leaving 20 bases between them. The CDR3 DNA reads TGTGCCAGCAGTTTAGAGGGGCGTGTAGCCAGCGCGTATGGCTACACCTTC. This translates into CASSLEGRVASAYGYTF.

The chain combines TRBV12-3 or TRBV12-4 with TRBJ2-1; TRBD2 agrees at 7 bases. V trimming: 3 bases; J trimming: 0 bases; junction bases outside the gene matches: 2. The CDR3 is 15 residues long. CDR3 nucleotide sequence: TGTGCCAGCAGTTTGACTAGCCTCTCCTACAATGAGCAGTTCTTC. Its protein product is CASSLTSLSYNEQFF.

The chain has TRBV7-9 and TRBJ2-5, with a possible D match to TRBD2 (5 bases). CDR3 length: 15 residues. The germline V gene encodes CDR1 SEHNR and CDR2 FQNEAQ (reference sequence). V lost 1 base and J lost 1, with 10 bases in between. CDR3 residues: CASSLGPGFQETQYF. The CDR3 DNA follows: TGTGCCAGCAGCTTAGGCCCGGGGTTCCAAGAGACCCAGTACTTC.

As DNA, the CDR3 is TGTGCCAGCAGGATCCAGCAGAACACTGAAGCTTTCTTT. It specifies CASRIQQNTEAFF. This sequence joins TRBV12-3 or TRBV12-4 and TRBJ1-1, with unresolved D. CDR3 size: 13 residues. V lost 6 bases and J lost 1, with 9 bases in between.

This clonotype was counted a few times. The rearrangement links TRBV4-2 to TRBJ2-5; no definite D call. Germline V gene data show CDR1 as LGHNA and CDR2 as YNFKEQ. Trimming cost V 1 base and J 4 bases, with 7 bases left between them. The CDR3 extends over 13 amino acids. CDR3 nucleotides: TGTGCCAGCAGCCAAGGATTCTCAGAGACCCAGTACTTC. This translates into CASSQGFSETQYF.

The chain uses TRBV12-3 or TRBV12-4 and TRBJ1-1, with TRBD1 as a possible D gene (5 bases). V lost 3 bases, J lost 5 bases, and 16 bases lay in between. CDR3 length: 15 amino acids. DNA of the CDR3: TGTGCCAGCAGTTTTCAGCAGCTTGGGGGGACTGAAGCTTTCTTT. It codes for CASSFQQLGGTEAFF.

The chain employs TRBV20-1 and TRBJ2-7; 7 nucleotides match TRBD1. Germline CDR1 DFQATT, CDR2 SNEGSKA (reference sequence). The length of the CDR3 is 12 residues. J was trimmed by 4 bases and V by 4 bases; bases with no gene match: 4. This CDR3 reads CSANPDRYEQYF. DNA for the CDR3: TGCAGTGCTAACCCGGACAGGTACGAGCAGTACTTC.